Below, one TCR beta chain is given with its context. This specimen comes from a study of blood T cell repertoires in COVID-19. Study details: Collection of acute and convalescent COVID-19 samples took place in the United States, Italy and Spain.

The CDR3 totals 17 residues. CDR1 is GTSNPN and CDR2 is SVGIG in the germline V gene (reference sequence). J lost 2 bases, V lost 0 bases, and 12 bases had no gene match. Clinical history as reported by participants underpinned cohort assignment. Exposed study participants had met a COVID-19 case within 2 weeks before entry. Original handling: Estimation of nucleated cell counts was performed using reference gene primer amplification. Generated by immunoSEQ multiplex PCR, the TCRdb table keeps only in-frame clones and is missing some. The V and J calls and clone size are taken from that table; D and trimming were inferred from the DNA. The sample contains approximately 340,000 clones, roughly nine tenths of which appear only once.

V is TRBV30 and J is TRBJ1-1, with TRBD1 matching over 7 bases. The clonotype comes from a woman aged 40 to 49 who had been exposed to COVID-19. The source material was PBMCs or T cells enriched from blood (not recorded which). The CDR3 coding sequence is TGTGCCTGGAGTGTTAGGGGGCGGTGGGCCCCAAACACTGAAGCTTTCTTT. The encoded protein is CAWSVRGRWAPNTEAFF. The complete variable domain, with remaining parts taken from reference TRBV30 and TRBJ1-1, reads SQTIHQWPATLVQPVGSPLSLECTVEGTSNPNLYWYRQAAGRGLQLLFYSVGIGQISSEVPQNLSASRPQDRQFILSSKKLLLSDSGFYLCAWSVRGRWAPNTEAFFGQGTRLTVV.